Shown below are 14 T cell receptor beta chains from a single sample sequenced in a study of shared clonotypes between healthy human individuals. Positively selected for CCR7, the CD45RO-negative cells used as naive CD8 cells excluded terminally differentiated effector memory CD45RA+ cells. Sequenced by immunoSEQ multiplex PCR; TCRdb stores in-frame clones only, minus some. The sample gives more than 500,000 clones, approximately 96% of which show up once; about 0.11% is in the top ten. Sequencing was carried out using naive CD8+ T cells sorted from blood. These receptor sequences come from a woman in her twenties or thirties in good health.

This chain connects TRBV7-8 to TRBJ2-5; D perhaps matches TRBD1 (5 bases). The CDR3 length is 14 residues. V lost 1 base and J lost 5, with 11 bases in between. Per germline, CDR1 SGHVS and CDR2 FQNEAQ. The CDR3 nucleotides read TGTGCCAGCAGCTTAGGGGGCAAGGGGGAGACCCAGTACTTC. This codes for CASSLGGKGETQYF.

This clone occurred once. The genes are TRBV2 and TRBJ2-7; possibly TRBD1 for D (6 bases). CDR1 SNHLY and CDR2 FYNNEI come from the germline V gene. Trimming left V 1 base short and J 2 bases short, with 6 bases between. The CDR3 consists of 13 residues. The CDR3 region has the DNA TGTGCCAGCAGTGAAGGGACAGCCTACGAGCAGTACTTC. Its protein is CASSEGTAYEQYF.

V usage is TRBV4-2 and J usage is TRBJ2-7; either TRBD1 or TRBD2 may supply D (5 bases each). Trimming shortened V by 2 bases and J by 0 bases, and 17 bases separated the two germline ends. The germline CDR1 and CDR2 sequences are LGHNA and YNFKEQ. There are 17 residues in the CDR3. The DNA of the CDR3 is TGTGCCAGCAGCCAAAACGCGTTCCGGGACGACTCCTACGAGCAGTACTTC. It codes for CASSQNAFRDDSYEQYF.

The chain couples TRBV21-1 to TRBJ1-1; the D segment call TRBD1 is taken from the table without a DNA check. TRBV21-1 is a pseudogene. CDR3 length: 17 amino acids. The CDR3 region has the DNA TGTGCCAGCAGCAAATTCGGGCAGGACTCCCGGGACAGGGTCGCTTTCTTT. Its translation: CASSKFGQDSRDRVAFF.

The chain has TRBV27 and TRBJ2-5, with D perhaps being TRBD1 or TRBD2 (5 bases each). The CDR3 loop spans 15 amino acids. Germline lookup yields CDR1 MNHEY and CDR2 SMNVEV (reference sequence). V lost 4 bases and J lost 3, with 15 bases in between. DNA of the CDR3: TGTGCCAGCAGTTCAAACTACGGGACGGAAGAGACCCAGTACTTC. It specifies CASSSNYGTEETQYF.

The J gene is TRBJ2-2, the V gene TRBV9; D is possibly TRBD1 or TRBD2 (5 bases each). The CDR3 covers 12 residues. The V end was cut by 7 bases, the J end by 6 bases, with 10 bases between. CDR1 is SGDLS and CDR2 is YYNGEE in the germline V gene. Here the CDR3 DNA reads TGTGCCAGCGCAGGGACGGCCGGGGAGCTGTTTTTT. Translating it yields CASAGTAGELFF.

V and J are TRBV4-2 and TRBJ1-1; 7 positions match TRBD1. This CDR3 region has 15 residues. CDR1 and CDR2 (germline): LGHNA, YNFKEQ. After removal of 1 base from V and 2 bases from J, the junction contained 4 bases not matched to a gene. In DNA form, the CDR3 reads TGTGCCAGCAGCCAAGGTTCAGGGGGAAACACTGAAGCTTTCTTT. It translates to CASSQGSGGNTEAFF.

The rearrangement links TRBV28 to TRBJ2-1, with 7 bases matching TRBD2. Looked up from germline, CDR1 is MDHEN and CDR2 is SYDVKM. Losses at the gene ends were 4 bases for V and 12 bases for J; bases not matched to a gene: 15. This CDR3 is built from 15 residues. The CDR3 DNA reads TGTGCCAGCAGTTCTCGGCTAGCGGCAAAGGGTGGGCAGTTCTTC. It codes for CASSSRLAAKGGQFF. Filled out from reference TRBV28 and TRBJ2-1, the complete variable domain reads DVKVTQSSRYLVKRTGEKVFLECVQDMDHENMFWYRQDPGLGLRLIYFSYDVKMKEKGDIPEGYSVSREKKERFSLILESASTNQTSMYLCASSSRLAAKGGQFFGPGTRLTVL.

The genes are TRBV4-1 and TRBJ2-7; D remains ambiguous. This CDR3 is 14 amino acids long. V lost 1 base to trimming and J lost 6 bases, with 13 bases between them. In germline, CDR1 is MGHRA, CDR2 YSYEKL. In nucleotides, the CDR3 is TGCGCCAGCAGCCAAGGACACCTCGTTACCGAGCAGTACTTC. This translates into CASSQGHLVTEQYF.

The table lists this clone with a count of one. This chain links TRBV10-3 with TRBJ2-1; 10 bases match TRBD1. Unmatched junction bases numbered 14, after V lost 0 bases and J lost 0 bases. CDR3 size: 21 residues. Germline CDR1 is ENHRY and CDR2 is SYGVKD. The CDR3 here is CAISESEGQGYRLGSYNEQFF. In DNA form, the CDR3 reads TGTGCCATCAGTGAGTCCGAGGGACAGGGGTACCGGCTTGGCTCCTACAATGAGCAGTTCTTC.

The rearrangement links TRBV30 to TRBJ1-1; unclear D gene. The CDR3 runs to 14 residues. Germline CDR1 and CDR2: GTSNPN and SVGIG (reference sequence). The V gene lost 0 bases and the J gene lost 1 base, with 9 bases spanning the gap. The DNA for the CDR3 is TGTGCCTGGAGTGTTGTCAGGAGGAACACTGAAGCTTTCTTT. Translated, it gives CAWSVVRRNTEAFF.

CDR3: CASSLDAGGGTDTQYF. CDR3 DNA sequence: TGTGCCAGCAGCTTAGATGCGGGAGGGGGCACAGATACGCAGTATTTT. V and J are TRBV7-8 and TRBJ2-3, with TRBD2 identical over 9 bases. The CDR3 totals 16 residues. The germline V gene has CDR1 SGHVS and CDR2 FQNEAQ. Germline trimming cut 1 base from V and 1 base from J; bases unmatched to any gene: 3. Using reference TRBV7-8 and TRBJ2-3 for the parts outside the CDR3, the full variable domain is GAGVSQSPRYKVAKRGQDVALRCDPISGHVSLFWYQQALGQGPEFLTYFQNEAQLDKSGLPSDRFFAERPEGSVSTLKIQRTQQEDSAVYLCASSLDAGGGTDTQYFGPGTRLTVL.

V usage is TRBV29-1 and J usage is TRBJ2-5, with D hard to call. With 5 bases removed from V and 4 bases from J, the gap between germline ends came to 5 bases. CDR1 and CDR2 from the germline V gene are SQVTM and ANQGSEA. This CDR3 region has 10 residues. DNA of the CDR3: TGCAGCGTTTTTGCAGAGACCCAGTACTTC. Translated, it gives CSVFAETQYF.

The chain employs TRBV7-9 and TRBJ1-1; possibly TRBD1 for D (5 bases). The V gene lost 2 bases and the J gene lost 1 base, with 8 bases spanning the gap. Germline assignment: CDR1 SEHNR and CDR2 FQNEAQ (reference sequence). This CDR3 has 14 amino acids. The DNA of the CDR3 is TGTGCCAGCAGCTTACTGGGACCGAACACTGAAGCTTTCTTT. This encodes CASSLLGPNTEAFF.